This TCR beta chain was profiled in a study of blood T cells in healthy people across ages. The CDR3 sequence is 15 residues long. J lost 2 bases, V lost 4 bases, and 7 bases had no gene match. Germline CDR1 reads MNHEY; CDR2 reads SVGAGI. Worth noting for this clonotype: The antigen remains unidentified. The CDR3 end shows no conserved phenylalanine or tryptophan, and so a read error is likely.

General study points: Diversity estimated from one million T cells was considered an underestimate. Donors of long life had a larger count of naive CD4+ cells and greater diversity than aged donors. PBMCs that were unsorted prevented a conclusive naive versus antigen-experienced comparison.

A J-beta primer mix and a sample-barcoded 5' primer were used in a second PCR of about 6 to 12 cycles. One entry per CDR3 protein results from TCRdb running MiXCR on the 5' RACE reads. Altogether fewer than 2,000,000 distinct CDR3 sequences are present, 30% to 35% being singletons, with the ten largest covering 11%. The source of this sequence is a woman aged 25 to 45 in good health. The chain links TRBV6-5 to TRBJ1-2; 7 positions match TRBD1. The sequenced material came from blood. The DNA of the CDR3 is TGTGCCAGCAGTTCTCCGGGACAGCTGAACTATGGCTACACCTGC. It is translated as CASSSPGQLNYGYTC.